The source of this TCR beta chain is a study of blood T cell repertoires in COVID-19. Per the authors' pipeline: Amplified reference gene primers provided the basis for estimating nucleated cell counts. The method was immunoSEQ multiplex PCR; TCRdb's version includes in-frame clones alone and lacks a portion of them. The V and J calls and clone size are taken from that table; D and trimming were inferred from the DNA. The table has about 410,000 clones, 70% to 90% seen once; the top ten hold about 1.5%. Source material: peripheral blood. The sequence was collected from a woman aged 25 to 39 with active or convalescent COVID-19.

The CDR3 here is CASSEGTSRETQYF. CDR3 nucleotides: TGTGCCAGCAGTGAAGGGACTAGTCGAGAGACCCAGTACTTC. The V call is TRBV6-1, the J call TRBJ2-5; 7 nucleotides align to TRBD2. Trimming removed 1 base from V and 4 bases from J; junction bases left unmatched: 3. The CDR3 length is 14 residues. Looked up from germline, CDR1 is MNHNS and CDR2 is SASEGT.